Following are 8 T cell receptor beta chains from one sample sequenced in a study of cytomegalovirus exposure and HLA in healthy donors. Vbeta (60) and Jbeta (13) primers were used in the PCR. Generated by immunoSEQ multiplex PCR, the TCRdb table keeps only in-frame clones and is missing some. The sample records around 50,000 clones, roughly 60% being singletons. The sample taken for sequencing was PBMCs. These receptors were collected from a human donor in good health.

The chain uses TRBV5-4 and TRBJ1-3; D gene uncertain. This CDR3 contains 15 residues. V lost 0 bases to trimming and J lost 4 bases, with 11 bases between them. Germline lookup yields CDR1 SGHNT and CDR2 YYREEE (reference sequence). In DNA, the CDR3 is TGTGCCAGCAGCTTGGATTTTACAGCCGGAAACACCATATATTTT. This encodes CASSLDFTAGNTIYF.

This clone turned up a few times. The V and J genes are TRBV18 and TRBJ2-1; 10 bases are shared with TRBD2. Germline V gives CDR1 KGHSH, CDR2 LQKENI. Trimming removed 3 bases from V and 5 bases from J; junction bases left unmatched: 7. This CDR3 is built from 16 residues. The CDR3 DNA sequence: TGTGCCAGCTCACCTCGGGAGCGGGGGGGAAACAATGAGCAGTTCTTC. Its translation is CASSPRERGGNNEQFF.

The sample holds one count of this clone. The rearrangement links TRBV7-3 to TRBJ2-3, with D perhaps matching TRBD2 (6 bases). V was trimmed by 3 bases and J by 1 base, leaving 14 bases between them. CDR1 is SGHTA and CDR2 is FQGTGA in the germline V gene. The CDR3 totals 16 residues. CDR3 in amino acids: CASSLTLGGGTDTQYF. As DNA, the CDR3 is TGTGCCAGCAGCTTGACCCTCGGAGGGGGCACAGATACGCAGTATTTT.

The V and J genes are TRBV4-1 and TRBJ2-5; 10 bases map to TRBD2. The CDR3 is 15 residues long. Germline CDR1 MGHRA, CDR2 YSYEKL. The ends lost 4 bases at V and 4 bases at J; junction bases unmatched: 6. The CDR3 nucleotides are TGCGCCAGCAGCCCCGTCGCTAGCGGGGGAGAGACCCAGTACTTC. It specifies CASSPVASGGETQYF.

This clone appeared once. The chain combines TRBV2 with TRBJ1-5; TRBD1 agrees at 9 bases. The J segment lost 9 bases and the V segment lost 6 bases, leaving 6 bases of the junction unmatched. From germline, CDR1 is SNHLY and CDR2 FYNNEI. This CDR3 has 13 residues. The CDR3 region is CASRGTGGVPQHF. Here the CDR3 DNA reads TGTGCCAGCAGAGGTACAGGGGGCGTGCCCCAGCATTTT. The full variable domain, rest sourced from reference TRBV2 and TRBJ1-5, is EPEVTQTPSHQVTQMGQEVILRCVPISNHLYFYWYRQILGQKVEFLVSFYNNEISEKSEIFDDQFSVERPDGSNFTLKIRSTKLEDSAMYFCASRGTGGVPQHFGDGTRLSIL.

This clone was detected only a few times. This chain links TRBV6-1 with TRBJ1-6; D is unresolved. This CDR3 region has 14 residues. Germline CDR1 reads MNHNS; CDR2 reads SASEGT. The germline V and J ends were trimmed by 7 bases and 6 bases, with 13 bases remaining between them. This CDR3 is CASTNSGSNSPLHF. The DNA for the CDR3 is TGTGCCAGCACAAACAGCGGATCTAATTCACCCCTCCACTTT.

A note on this clone: This specimen includes other DNA sequences encoding the same CDR3. The V and J genes are TRBV9 and TRBJ2-1; 7 nucleotides agree with TRBD2. Losses at the gene ends were 2 bases for V and 1 base for J; bases not matched to a gene: 3. The CDR3 is 15 amino acids. Germline V gene lookup returns CDR1 SGDLS and CDR2 YYNGEE. Here the CDR3 reads CASSVTGGSYNEQFF. The CDR3 nucleotides read TGTGCCAGCAGCGTTACGGGGGGTTCCTACAATGAGCAGTTCTTC.

This clone was counted between two and nine times. V usage is TRBV19 and J usage is TRBJ2-1; 8 positions agree with TRBD1. CDR1 LNHDA and CDR2 SQIVND come from the germline V gene (reference sequence). V trimming: 3 bases; J trimming: 2 bases; junction bases outside the gene matches: 6. The CDR3 runs to 16 residues. CDR3 sequence: CASSISGQVAYNEQFF. CDR3 sequence (DNA): TGTGCCAGTAGTATCTCGGGACAGGTTGCCTACAATGAGCAGTTCTTC.